The 5 T cell receptor beta chains reported below all come from one sample, sequenced in a study of blood T cell repertoires in COVID-19. Method: immunoSEQ multiplex PCR; TCRdb's copy keeps in-frame clones and lacks some. The table has roughly 250,000 clones, roughly 91% seen once; the top ten hold around 0.84%. The sequenced sample was peripheral blood. Receptor source: a man aged 25-45 years with acute or convalescent COVID-19.

This chain uses TRBV27 with TRBJ1-2, with unresolved D. CDR1 and CDR2 (germline): MNHEY, SMNVEV (reference sequence). The CDR3 is 16 amino acids. V lost 3 bases and J lost 4, with 18 bases in between. DNA of the CDR3: TGTGCCAGCAGTTTTTATCCGGGAGAAAATACCTATGGCTACACCTTC. Its translation: CASSFYPGENTYGYTF.

J is TRBJ1-1 and V is TRBV12-5; the D gene is possibly TRBD1 (5 bases). With 6 bases removed from V and 6 bases from J, the gap between germline ends came to 14 bases. Germline V lookup: CDR1 LGHNT, CDR2 FRNRAP. This CDR3 is 13 amino acids long. The CDR3, as DNA: TGTGCTAGTGGGCTGGGGGAGCGGGCTGAAGCTTTCTTT. Translation: CASGLGERAEAFF. Variable domain in full (rest from reference TRBV12-5 and TRBJ1-1): DARVTQTPRHKVTEMGQEVTMRCQPILGHNTVFWYRQTMMQGLELLAYFRNRAPLDDSGMPKDRFSAEMPDATLATLKIQPSEPRDSAVYFCASGLGERAEAFFGQGTRLTVV.

The J gene is TRBJ2-1, the V gene TRBV4-2; TRBD2 matches 7 bases. The CDR3 loop spans 17 amino acids. Per the germline V gene, CDR1 is LGHNA and CDR2 is YNFKEQ. V gave up 0 bases and J gave up 7 bases; unmatched junction bases: 12. The CDR3 bases are TGTGCCAGCAGCCAAGATCGGGCTAGCGGACGTAGGAATGAGCAGTTCTTC. Its translation is CASSQDRASGRRNEQFF.

This chain joins TRBV5-5 and TRBJ2-7; TRBD1 matches 7 bases. The ends lost 5 bases at V and 4 bases at J; junction bases unmatched: 9. The germline V gene encodes CDR1 SGHKS and CDR2 YYEKEE (reference sequence). CDR3 length equals 14 residues. The DNA of the CDR3 is TGTGCCAGCAGGCCCACCGGGACAGCTTACGAGCAGTACTTC. This encodes CASRPTGTAYEQYF.

The V gene is TRBV28, the J gene TRBJ1-1; the match to TRBD1 covers 7 bases. CDR3 length equals 14 residues. J gave up 5 bases and V 3 bases, and 6 bases lay outside the gene matches. The V gene's germline CDR1 is MDHEN and CDR2 SYDVKM. The CDR3: CASSFDRARTEAFF. The CDR3 nucleotides are TGTGCCAGCAGTTTTGACAGGGCGAGAACTGAAGCTTTCTTT.